The 27 T cell receptor beta chains below all came from one sample that was sequenced in a study of blood T cell repertoires in COVID-19. Clones were sequenced by immunoSEQ multiplex PCR, and TCRdb holds only the in-frame ones, with some missing. The sample has 120,000 or so clones; about four fifths are singletons. The sequencing sample was made of peripheral blood. The receptors shown here come from a woman in her 30s who had recovered from COVID-19.

This chain joins TRBV12-3 or TRBV12-4 and TRBJ1-6; maybe TRBD1 (6 bases). The CDR3 consists of 13 residues. The V end lost 8 bases, the J end lost 7 bases, and 12 bases lay between the germline ends. The CDR3 sequence: CASGGHPNSPLHF. CDR3 nucleotide sequence: TGTGCCAGCGGGGGACACCCGAATTCACCCCTCCACTTT.

The sample holds a few counts of this clone. The genes are TRBV4-2 and TRBJ2-7; unclear D gene. Germline assignment: CDR1 LGHNA and CDR2 YNFKEQ. V gave up 1 base and J gave up 2 bases, with 12 bases separating them. The length of the CDR3 is 15 residues. The CDR3 DNA is TGTGCCAGCAGCCAAGGGTTAGTTAAGACCTACGAGCAGTACTTC. It specifies CASSQGLVKTYEQYF.

V gene TRBV6-4 combines with J gene TRBJ2-1; 13 nucleotides match TRBD2. CDR1 and CDR2 from the germline V gene are MRHNA and SNTAGT. The CDR3 extends over 18 amino acids. J was trimmed by 6 bases and V by 2 bases; bases with no gene match: 10. The CDR3 loop is CASSDRGLAGVSPNEQFF. The CDR3 region has the DNA TGTGCCAGCAGTGACCGCGGACTAGCGGGAGTATCACCCAATGAGCAGTTCTTC.

The rearrangement joins TRBV6-6 to TRBJ2-6; D is perhaps TRBD2 (5 bases). CDR3 length: 20 amino acids. Germline CDR1 MNHNY, CDR2 SVGAGI (reference sequence). Between the trimmed V and J ends, which lost 6 bases and 0 bases, there was a span of 24 bases. CDR3 sequence: CASSPTTRGLLLSGANVLTF. The CDR3, as DNA: TGTGCCAGCAGCCCGACCACCCGCGGGCTCTTACTCTCTGGGGCCAACGTCCTGACTTTC.

This clone was picked up one time. The rearrangement joins TRBV12-5 to TRBJ1-2; no definite D call. This CDR3 has 15 residues. The V and J ends lost 0 bases and 5 bases respectively, with 13 bases between them. The germline V gene encodes CDR1 LGHNT and CDR2 FRNRAP. CDR3 sequence: CASGLVPGVGYGYTF. Here the CDR3 DNA reads TGTGCTAGTGGTTTGGTACCCGGGGTAGGTTATGGCTACACCTTC.

This chain joins TRBV3-1 (or the pseudogene TRBV3-2) and TRBJ1-2; no definite D call. V lost 4 bases and J 4 bases, leaving 13 bases between the germline ends. The CDR3 length is 14 residues. From germline, CDR1 is LGHDT and CDR2 YNNKEL (reference sequence). DNA of the CDR3: TGTGCCAGCAGCCCCACCCGGTACGGCTATGGCTACACCTTC. This codes for CASSPTRYGYGYTF.

The rearrangement uses TRBV27 and TRBJ2-1; D may be TRBD1 (5 bases). The germline V gene has CDR1 MNHEY and CDR2 SMNVEV (reference sequence). With 0 bases removed from V and 7 bases from J, the gap between germline ends came to 7 bases. The CDR3 runs 13 residues. For the CDR3, the DNA is TGTGCCAGCAGTTTATCAGGGGTAAATGAGCAGTTCTTC. Residues: CASSLSGVNEQFF.

This chain uses TRBV7-3 with TRBJ2-1, with TRBD2 matching over 11 bases. CDR1 and CDR2 (germline): SGHTA, FQGTGA. V dropped 5 bases and J dropped 4; count of bases not matched to a gene: 4. The CDR3 contains 15 residues. The CDR3 sequence is CASSEGLADYNEQFF. In DNA form, the CDR3 reads TGTGCCAGCAGCGAGGGACTAGCGGATTACAATGAGCAGTTCTTC.

V usage is TRBV2 and J usage is TRBJ2-7; D is ambiguous. V lost 7 bases and J lost 6, with 16 bases in between. Germline CDR1 reads SNHLY; CDR2 reads FYNNEI. CDR3 length: 13 amino acids. The CDR3 nucleotides read TGTGCCAGCAAAAGTTCTAGACCCATCGAGCAGTACTTC. This encodes CASKSSRPIEQYF.

This clone was counted a few times. CDR3 in DNA: TGTGCCAGCAGCTTGATGGACAGCGCAGATACGCAGTATTTT. Protein product: CASSLMDSADTQYF. This chain joins TRBV5-5 and TRBJ2-3; a weak D match, TRBD1 (6 bases). V was shortened by 1 base and J by 4 bases, with 10 bases between the two germline ends. This CDR3 contains 14 residues. Germline V gene data show CDR1 as SGHKS and CDR2 as YYEKEE (reference sequence).

The chain carries TRBV5-4 and TRBJ1-1, with 8 bases identical to TRBD1. This CDR3 is 18 amino acids long. From germline, CDR1 is SGHNT and CDR2 YYREEE (reference sequence). V was clipped by 0 bases and J by 4 bases; unmatched bases: 14. The chain's CDR3 is CASSLGPRRQGAGTEAFF. In DNA, the CDR3 is TGTGCCAGCAGCTTGGGGCCCCGAAGGCAGGGGGCAGGCACTGAAGCTTTCTTT.

The V gene is TRBV9, the J gene TRBJ1-5; TRBD1 matches at 7 bases. Per germline, CDR1 SGDLS and CDR2 YYNGEE. Trimming removed 3 bases from V and 9 bases from J; junction bases left unmatched: 9. CDR3 length equals 14 residues. The CDR3 protein is CASSADRSITPQHF. The CDR3 DNA reads TGTGCCAGCAGCGCGGACAGGTCGATTACGCCCCAGCATTTT.

The chain employs TRBV19 and TRBJ1-1, with 8 bases lining up with TRBD1. V shed 3 bases, J shed 5 bases, and the junction held 2 bases outside the gene matches. Germline V gene data show CDR1 as LNHDA and CDR2 as SQIVND (reference sequence). The CDR3 consists of 13 residues. Here the CDR3 DNA reads TGTGCCAGTAGTATCACAGGGGGTACTGAAGCTTTCTTT. It encodes CASSITGGTEAFF.

This clone was recorded once. This chain connects TRBV27 to TRBJ2-7, with TRBD2 identical over 7 bases. The V and J ends lost 2 bases and 3 bases, in that order; junction bases with no gene match: 4. The length of the CDR3 is 14 residues. Germline lookup yields CDR1 MNHEY and CDR2 SMNVEV (reference sequence). The CDR3 spells CASSLGASGYEQYF. The CDR3 bases are TGTGCCAGCAGTTTAGGGGCTAGCGGCTACGAGCAGTACTTC.

The chain carries TRBV7-9 and TRBJ2-1, with D unresolved. The CDR3 extends over 17 amino acids. Germline V gene sequence: CDR1 SEHNR, CDR2 FQNEAQ (reference sequence). Trimming left V 1 base short and J 0 bases short, with 13 bases between. The CDR3 region has the DNA TGTGCCAGCAGCTTAGAGGCGTCGTGGAGCTCCTACAATGAGCAGTTCTTC. It is translated as CASSLEASWSSYNEQFF.

The CDR3 DNA follows: TGTGCCAGCAGCCCGACTAGCGGGGCGTACAATGAGCAGTTCTTC. It encodes CASSPTSGAYNEQFF. V and J are TRBV7-3 and TRBJ2-1; TRBD2 matches at 11 bases. Trimming removed 5 bases from V and 4 bases from J; junction bases left unmatched: 4. The CDR3 contains 15 residues. Germline lookup yields CDR1 SGHTA and CDR2 FQGTGA.

This clone has only one observation. V and J are TRBV27 and TRBJ2-7, with TRBD2 matching 12 bases. This CDR3 spans 15 amino acids. Germline lookup yields CDR1 MNHEY and CDR2 SMNVEV (reference sequence). After removal of 9 bases from V and 4 bases from J, the junction contained 10 bases not matched to a gene. CDR3 DNA sequence: TGTGCCAGTCATGATCCCGGGACTAGCGGGTACGAGCAGTACTTC. Residues: CASHDPGTSGYEQYF.

CDR3 nucleotide sequence: TGTGCCACCAGCAGATTACCGGGACAGGGGCCGCTCAGGGAGGCCGTTCCTTCCTACGAGCAGTACTTC. This codes for CATSRLPGQGPLREAVPSYEQYF. This chain joins TRBV15 and TRBJ2-7; TRBD1 matches 10 bases. Trimming at V came to 2 bases and at J to 1 base, leaving 26 bases not matched to a gene. The CDR3 contains 23 residues. CDR1 and CDR2 from the germline V gene are LNHNV and YYDKDF (reference sequence). The entire variable domain, with the rest obtained from reference TRBV15 and TRBJ2-7, is as follows: DAMVIQNPRYQVTQFGKPVTLSCSQTLNHNVMYWYQQKSSQAPKLLFHYYDKDFNNEADTPDNFQSRRPNTSFCFLDIRSPGLGDTAMYLCATSRLPGQGPLREAVPSYEQYFGPGTRLTVT.

The rearrangement uses TRBV2 and TRBJ1-2; 10 bases are shared with TRBD1. Germline CDR1 reads SNHLY; CDR2 reads FYNNEI. J lost 14 bases, V lost 4 bases, and 10 bases had no gene match. The CDR3 is made up of 13 amino acids. The CDR3 coding sequence is TGTGCCAGCAGTGCCAACCGGGACAGGGGAAGGACCTTC. It yields the protein CASSANRDRGRTF.

This clone came up once. The rearrangement joins TRBV19 to TRBJ1-1; 8 bases are a match to TRBD1. J gave up 4 bases and V 9 bases, and 7 bases lay outside the gene matches. Germline V lookup: CDR1 LNHDA, CDR2 SQIVND (reference sequence). This CDR3 has 13 amino acids. The DNA for the CDR3 is TGTGCCAGCCAAGACAGGGGAGGCACTGAAGCTTTCTTT. Encoded protein: CASQDRGGTEAFF.

This sequence joins TRBV5-1 and TRBJ1-1; D perhaps matches TRBD1 (6 bases). V gave up 3 bases and J gave up 1 base, with 13 bases separating them. The CDR3 loop spans 15 amino acids. The germline CDR1 and CDR2 sequences are SGHRS and YFSETQ. CDR3 in amino acids: CASSWDGQSNTEAFF. The CDR3 coding sequence is TGCGCCAGCAGCTGGGATGGACAGTCGAACACTGAAGCTTTCTTT.

The rearrangement uses TRBV2 and TRBJ1-5; D unclear. Per germline, CDR1 SNHLY and CDR2 FYNNEI. With 4 bases removed from V and 7 bases from J, the gap between germline ends came to 14 bases. The CDR3 length is 14 residues. The DNA for the CDR3 is TGTGCCAGCAGTGGAGGGCAGGTATGGCAGCCCCAGCATTTT. Its translation is CASSGGQVWQPQHF.

This chain links TRBV7-2 with TRBJ1-2, with 8 bases matching TRBD1. Per germline, CDR1 SGHTA and CDR2 FQGNSA. CDR3 length: 13 amino acids. Trimming removed 3 bases from V and 4 bases from J; junction bases left unmatched: 1. The CDR3 reads CASSFGQGYGYTF. CDR3 sequence (DNA): TGTGCCAGCAGCTTTGGACAGGGCTATGGCTACACCTTC. The full variable domain, rest sourced from reference TRBV7-2 and TRBJ1-2, is GAGVSQSPSNKVTEKGKDVELRCDPISGHTALYWYRQSLGQGLEFLIYFQGNSAPDKSGLPSDRFSAERTGGSVSTLTIQRTQQEDSAVYLCASSFGQGYGYTFGSGTRLTVV.

The gene calls are TRBV9 and TRBJ1-4; D is perhaps TRBD1 (5 bases). The CDR3 is made up of 13 amino acids. V lost 3 bases to trimming and J lost 8 bases, with 11 bases between them. CDR1 and CDR2 from the germline V gene are SGDLS and YYNGEE. The CDR3 is CASSAGIGEKLFF. CDR3 DNA: TGTGCCAGCAGCGCAGGGATTGGCGAAAAACTGTTTTTT.

The genes are TRBV5-4 and TRBJ1-3, with D hard to call. The CDR3 sequence is 14 residues long. CDR1 SGHNT and CDR2 YYREEE come from the germline V gene (reference sequence). V lost 0 bases, J lost 3 bases, and 7 bases lay in between. The CDR3 sequence: CASSLDVGGNTIYF. CDR3 bases: TGTGCCAGCAGCTTGGACGTCGGTGGAAACACCATATATTTT.

This rearrangement joins TRBV27 to TRBJ2-7; 12 nucleotides line up with TRBD2. From germline, CDR1 is MNHEY and CDR2 SMNVEV (reference sequence). Losses at the gene ends were 5 bases for V and 2 bases for J; bases not matched to a gene: 4. The CDR3 covers 15 residues. The CDR3 region is CASSPTSGRTYEQYF. In DNA, the CDR3 is TGTGCCAGCAGTCCGACTAGCGGGAGAACCTACGAGCAGTACTTC.

The rearrangement joins TRBV13 to TRBJ1-4; 9 bases align to TRBD1. With V trimmed by 5 bases and J by 5 bases, 3 bases remained unmatched. Germline V gene sequence: CDR1 PRHDT, CDR2 FYEKMQ (reference sequence). The CDR3 covers 14 residues. The CDR3 DNA is TGTGCCAGCAGCCGACAGGGGGGGAATGAAAAACTGTTTTTT. Its translation: CASSRQGGNEKLFF.